This paragraph reports one T cell receptor beta chain. Its antigen is unknown. Base qualities are not recorded, but no much larger clone differs from it by a single base. Patients with autoimmune disease history or receiving systemic immunosuppression were excluded from the trial. Peripheral blood for TCR sequencing was drawn from every dose cohort at baseline, at cycle 4 day 1 and at cycle 7 day 1. Samples were obtained from an open-label, multicenter, first-in-human phase I dose-escalation trial of ivuxolimab. The trial enrolled adults with locally advanced or metastatic head and neck squamous cell, hepatocellular, melanoma or renal cell carcinoma. Before TCR sequencing, CD4+ T cells and CD8+ T cells from peripheral blood were sorted into separate populations. Genomic DNA was isolated from the sorted cells so that the TCRbeta CDR3 region could be sequenced. The immunoSEQ Assay was used for sequencing of TCRbeta CDR3 regions. Imported from immuneACCESS, the table was reduced by TCRdb to in-frame sequences with V and J called. These copies leave out some clones; in studies compared against another copy, an unresolved V gene accounts for under half, and the cause of the remainder is not known. The sample yields about 48,000 clones; approximately 84% were counted once. 1% to 1.3% of the sample comes from the top ten.

Trimming costs V 5 bases and J 5 bases, and their ends lie 18 bases apart. There are 15 amino acids in the CDR3, from cysteine to phenylalanine inclusive. Only the CDR3 DNA stays, 45 bases, in frame from base 1. Via the germline V gene (reference sequence), CDR1 is SGHAT and CDR2 FQDESV. This sample stems from a study of OX40 agonist ivuxolimab in advanced cancers. General notes on the study: The costimulatory receptor OX40 (CD134) was targeted by ivuxolimab, a fully human IgG2 agonistic monoclonal antibody. Intravenous ivuxolimab was administered to patients every 2 weeks at six dose levels: 0.01, 0.1, 0.3, 1.5, 3 and 10 mg/kg. Of the approximately 54 dose-escalation patients, hepatocellular carcinoma was present in about 20, melanoma in around 15, renal cell carcinoma in 9 and head and neck cancer in 9. The dose-escalation cohort was about 83% male with a mean age of about 60 years, ranging from roughly 20 to 80. Prior anti-PD-1, anti-PD-L1 or anti-CTLA-4 therapy was permitted, and approximately 41% of dose-escalation patients had received checkpoint inhibitors. Three dose-escalation patients achieved partial responses, one with hepatocellular carcinoma and two with cutaneous melanoma. The point of sequencing TCRbeta in the periphery was to test whether ivuxolimab changed TCR sequence diversity and drove clonal T-cell expansion. The paper covers the monotherapy dose-escalation part of the phase I ivuxolimab trial, which included N = 52 patients. Points the paper makes about the study in general: In the 0.1-3.0 mg/kg groups, partial responders were among the patients with the lowest normalized peripheral clonal expansion, particularly in CD8+ T cells. Antigen specificity was not determined for the clonally expanded peripheral T cells. After ivuxolimab, CD8+ T cells had more expanded clones than CD4+ T cells on average. Low levels of normalized T-cell clonal expansion were also shown by some nonresponding patients. At doses from 0.1 to 3.0 mg/kg, clonal expansion was seen in both CD4+ and CD8+ blood T cells between baseline and week 6.

Here the sequenced sample was CD4+ or CD8+ T cells sorted from blood, taken in a trial of the OX40 agonist ivuxolimab. This sequence was found in an adult with an advanced solid tumor such as melanoma, head and neck, liver or kidney cancer. The chain is encoded by TRBV11-1 joined to TRBJ2-5, with the D call perhaps TRBD1 or TRBD2, as 5 bases match in each case. DNA sequence: TGTGCCAGCAGCAGAGATGGGAAAGAGGGGGAGACCCAGTACTTC. The translation is CASSRDGKEGETQYF.